These 17 T cell receptor beta chains were sequenced from one sample in a study of cytomegalovirus exposure and HLA in healthy donors. The PCR made use of 60 Vbeta and 13 Jbeta primers. Assay: immunoSEQ multiplex PCR; the TCRdb copy retains only in-frame clones and omits some. The repertoire has 160,000 or so clones, almost 85% of them found once; the top ten carry around 1%. The material sequenced was PBMCs. These TCRs come from a man aged 30 to 39 in good health and CMV-seronegative.

The V and J genes are TRBV5-5 and TRBJ1-5, with 10 bases aligning to TRBD1. CDR1 is SGHKS, CDR2 YYEKEE, per germline (reference sequence). Trimming took 0 bases from V and 4 from J; bases not matched to a gene: 4. The CDR3 extends over 16 amino acids. CDR3 amino acids: CASSLVSGQGNQPQHF. In nucleotides, the CDR3 is TGTGCCAGCAGCTTGGTATCGGGACAGGGGAATCAGCCCCAGCATTTT.

The V gene is TRBV6-5, the J gene TRBJ1-1; 7 bases map to TRBD1. CDR3 length: 13 amino acids. After removal of 7 bases from V and 5 bases from J, the junction contained 7 bases not matched to a gene. Looked up from germline, CDR1 is MNHEY and CDR2 is SVGAGI. The CDR3 protein is CASIIAGGTEAFF. The CDR3 DNA is TGTGCCAGCATAATCGCAGGGGGGACTGAAGCTTTCTTT.

V and J are TRBV9 and TRBJ2-7; 7 positions agree with TRBD2. This CDR3 is 17 amino acids long. V dropped 0 bases and J dropped 5; count of bases not matched to a gene: 14. The germline gives CDR1 SGDLS, CDR2 YYNGEE. CDR3 in amino acids: CASSVGIGGGGRNEQYF. CDR3 DNA: TGTGCCAGCAGCGTAGGAATTGGCGGGGGAGGTAGGAACGAGCAGTACTTC.

The chain links TRBV4-3 to TRBJ2-7, with 8 positions matching TRBD2. From germline, CDR1 is LGHNA and CDR2 YSLEER. The J segment lost 3 bases and the V segment lost 0 bases, leaving 4 bases of the junction unmatched. There are 15 residues in the CDR3. CDR3 residues: CASSQERTSFYEQYF. CDR3 nucleotides: TGCGCCAGCAGCCAAGAGAGGACTAGCTTCTACGAGCAGTACTTC.

The genes are TRBV7-2 and TRBJ2-1; 12 bases map to TRBD2. CDR3 length: 17 amino acids. Per the germline V gene, CDR1 is SGHTA and CDR2 is FQGNSA. Unmatched junction bases numbered 8, after V lost 1 base and J lost 7 bases. CDR3 sequence (DNA): TGTGCCAGCAGCTTAGTGCTAGCGGGAGGGCCCGGTAATGAGCAGTTCTTC. Translating it yields CASSLVLAGGPGNEQFF. Full variable domain (missing parts from reference TRBV7-2 and TRBJ2-1): GAGVSQSPSNKVTEKGKDVELRCDPISGHTALYWYRQSLGQGLEFLIYFQGNSAPDKSGLPSDRFSAERTGGSVSTLTIQRTQQEDSAVYLCASSLVLAGGPGNEQFFGPGTRLTVL.

The rearrangement uses TRBV6-1 and TRBJ2-7; the D gene is possibly TRBD2 (7 bases). CDR3 length: 13 amino acids. The germline V and J ends were trimmed by 8 bases and 0 bases, with 11 bases remaining between them. Germline assignment: CDR1 MNHNS and CDR2 SASEGT. DNA of the CDR3: TGTGCCAGCGGGGGCGGGGGCTCCTACGAGCAGTACTTC. Translating gives CASGGGGSYEQYF.

The V call is TRBV27, the J call TRBJ2-1, with D tentatively TRBD2 (5 bases). Germline CDR1 is MNHEY and CDR2 is SMNVEV (reference sequence). This CDR3 is built from 14 residues. Trimming stripped 2 bases from V and 10 bases from J, with 15 bases between. This CDR3 is CASSLRATSLEQFF. DNA of the CDR3: TGTGCCAGCAGTTTAAGGGCCACTAGTTTGGAGCAGTTCTTC.

This chain links TRBV27 with TRBJ2-1; D remains ambiguous. The CDR3 spans 15 residues. Germline V gene lookup returns CDR1 MNHEY and CDR2 SMNVEV (reference sequence). The V gene lost 6 bases and the J gene lost 6 bases, with 18 bases spanning the gap. CDR3 loop: CASSLRQVVFNEQFF. CDR3 coding DNA: TGTGCCAGCAGCCTTCGGCAGGTGGTATTCAATGAGCAGTTCTTC.

The V and J genes are TRBV5-4 and TRBJ2-1; tentative D call: TRBD2 (6 bases). V was clipped by 4 bases and J by 10 bases, with 12 bases between them. The germline V gene has CDR1 SGHNT and CDR2 YYREEE (reference sequence). The CDR3 loop spans 12 amino acids. The CDR3 loop is CASSQLATEQFF. Written as DNA, the CDR3 is TGTGCCAGCAGCCAACTAGCTACCGAGCAGTTCTTC.

The count of this clone is one. The rearrangement joins TRBV19 to TRBJ1-3; TRBD1 is a possible D gene (5 bases). The CDR3 contains 16 residues. V was shortened by 3 bases and J by 5 bases, with 17 bases between the two germline ends. Germline V gene data show CDR1 as LNHDA and CDR2 as SQIVND (reference sequence). The CDR3: CASSIAGLAFRNTIYF. DNA for the CDR3: TGTGCCAGTAGTATTGCAGGGCTCGCTTTTCGAAACACCATATATTTT.

V usage is TRBV9 and J usage is TRBJ1-1; D not certain. V dropped 4 bases and J dropped 4 bases, with 14 bases sitting between them. CDR3 length equals 14 residues. CDR1 is SGDLS and CDR2 is YYNGEE in the germline V gene. The CDR3 nucleotides are TGTGCCAGCAGCAACCTGAGGGTCGGCACTGAAGCTTTCTTT. Translating gives CASSNLRVGTEAFF.

This clone came up a few times. This rearrangement joins TRBV7-2 to TRBJ1-2; D call uncertain. V shed 8 bases and J shed 1 base, with 14 bases lying between them. Germline loops: CDR1 SGHTA, CDR2 FQGNSA. The CDR3 has 14 residues. The CDR3 DNA reads TGTGCCAGCGCGGCGGGCGGGAGTAACTATGGCTACACCTTC. Its translation: CASAAGGSNYGYTF.

The CDR3: CAASGRGTDTQYF. CDR3 nucleotides: TGTGCCGCTTCAGGCCGAGGCACAGATACGCAGTATTTT. The chain recombines TRBV28 with TRBJ2-3; D unclear. The CDR3 is made up of 13 amino acids. From germline, CDR1 is MDHEN and CDR2 SYDVKM. V was cut by 11 bases and J by 1 base, with 13 bases left in between. The full variable domain, with the rest looked up from reference TRBV28 and TRBJ2-3, is DVKVTQSSRYLVKRTGEKVFLECVQDMDHENMFWYRQDPGLGLRLIYFSYDVKMKEKGDIPEGYSVSREKKERFSLILESASTNQTSMYLCAASGRGTDTQYFGPGTRLTVL.

As concerns this clone: The junction departs from the called germline gene at one end, perhaps through a read error. This chain connects TRBV6-9 to TRBJ2-7; no clear D. CDR1 is MNHGY and CDR2 is SVAAGI in the germline V gene. CDR3 length equals 12 residues. CDR3 amino acids: CANSYYYYEQYF. For the CDR3, the DNA is TGTGCCAACAGTTATTACTACTACGAGCAGTACTTC.

The CDR3 here is CASSFGQANSPLHF. Here the CDR3 DNA reads TGTGCCAGCAGCTTTGGTCAGGCCAATTCACCCCTCCACTTT. V and J are TRBV7-9 and TRBJ1-6; no clear D. Looked up from germline, CDR1 is SEHNR and CDR2 is FQNEAQ (reference sequence). The CDR3 totals 14 residues. V was cut by 3 bases and J by 7 bases, with 10 bases left in between. Drawing the rest from reference TRBV7-9 and TRBJ1-6, the complete variable domain is DTGVSQNPRHKITKRGQNVTFRCDPISEHNRLYWYRQTLGQGPEFLTYFQNEAQLEKSRLLSDRFSAERPKGSFSTLEIQRTEQGDSAMYLCASSFGQANSPLHFGNGTRLTVT.

V and J are TRBV9 and TRBJ2-7; TRBD1 matches 12 bases. Germline CDR1 and CDR2: SGDLS and YYNGEE. The CDR3 totals 14 residues. J lost 6 bases, V lost 6 bases, and 7 bases had no gene match. The CDR3 loop is CASKPGQGASEQYF. The CDR3 DNA is TGTGCCAGCAAGCCGGGACAGGGGGCAAGCGAGCAGTACTTC.

This rearrangement joins TRBV5-8 to TRBJ2-1, with D possibly being TRBD1 (6 bases). The CDR3 sequence is 14 residues long. CDR1 and CDR2 from the germline V gene are SGHTS and YDEGEE. Between the trimmed V and J ends, which lost 0 bases and 4 bases, there was a span of 8 bases. CDR3 amino acids: CASSLGQAYNEQFF. DNA for the CDR3: TGTGCCAGCAGCTTGGGACAGGCTTACAATGAGCAGTTCTTC.